The clone carrying this T cell receptor (beta chain) was detected ten times or more. This sample was taken from a study of blood T cells in healthy people across ages. The CDR3 loop spans 13 amino acids. Germline CDR1 reads WNHNN; CDR2 reads SYGVQD (reference sequence). The V and J ends lost 4 bases and 2 bases respectively, with 8 bases between them. The second PCR ran roughly 7 to 11 cycles with a sample-barcoded 5' primer and J-beta primers. Tagging of each cDNA molecule was performed by a template-switch adaptor with 12 random nucleotides. TCRdb processed the 5' RACE reads anew with MiXCR; each CDR3 protein has one entry. Of hundreds of thousands of distinct CDR3 sequences in the sample, roughly a quarter are singletons; the top ten hold approximately 3.3%. The sample also formed part of further work on T cells of mothers and their children.

The chain recombines TRBV10-1 with TRBJ1-1; D gene ambiguous. This receptor was obtained from a boy under 10 years old in good health. Sequences were obtained from blood. CDR3 in DNA: TGCGCCAGCAGTGCCAACAGAAACACTGAAGCTTTCTTT. This codes for CASSANRNTEAFF.